This paragraph covers one T cell receptor beta chain sequence. Its antigen is unknown. CDR3 length: 18 residues. The data originate from a study of T cell responses to AZD1222 COVID-19 vaccine. General study findings and limits: Epitopes outside B.1.351 and B.1.1.7 mutated regions reportedly drew nearly half of spike TCRs. Samples come after the peak T cell response, not at day 14.

The repertoire was sequenced with immunoSEQ multiplex PCR; TCRdb's copy has only in-frame clones and lacks some. The sample lists some 150,000 clones; around 91% were seen once. This receptor was obtained from an adult in good health. Sequencing was performed on peripheral blood, taken on day 0 of AZD1222 vaccination. The rearrangement links TRBV21-1 to TRBJ2-5; the table calls TRBD2, which could not be checked here. TRBV21-1 counts as a pseudogene. The CDR3 loop is CASSGRTSGREYQETQYF. CDR3 bases: TGTGCCAGCAGCGGAAGGACTAGCGGGAGGGAGTACCAAGAGACCCAGTACTTC.